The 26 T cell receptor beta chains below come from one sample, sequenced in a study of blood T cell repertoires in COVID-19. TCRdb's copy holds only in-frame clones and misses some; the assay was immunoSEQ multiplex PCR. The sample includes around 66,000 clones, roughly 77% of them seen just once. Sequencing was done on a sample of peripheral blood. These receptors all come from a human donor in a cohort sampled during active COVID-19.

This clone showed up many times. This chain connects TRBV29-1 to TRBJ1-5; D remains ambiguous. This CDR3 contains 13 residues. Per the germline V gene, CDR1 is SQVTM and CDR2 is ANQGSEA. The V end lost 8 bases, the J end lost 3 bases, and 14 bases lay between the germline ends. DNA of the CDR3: TGCAGCTCCTCAGAGGGTCCCAATCAGCCCCAGCATTTT. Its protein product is CSSSEGPNQPQHF.

CDR3 sequence: CASSWGGRGNIQYF. The CDR3 DNA reads as TGTGCCAGCAGCTGGGGGGGCAGGGGAAACATTCAGTACTTC. The chain uses TRBV7-2 and TRBJ2-4; D might be TRBD2 (7 bases). This CDR3 has 14 amino acids. The germline V and J ends were trimmed by 4 bases and 6 bases, with 13 bases remaining between them. Germline CDR1 SGHTA, CDR2 FQGNSA. Supplemented by reference TRBV7-2 and TRBJ2-4, the full variable domain reads GAGVSQSPSNKVTEKGKDVELRCDPISGHTALYWYRQSLGQGLEFLIYFQGNSAPDKSGLPSDRFSAERTGGSVSTLTIQRTQQEDSAVYLCASSWGGRGNIQYFGAGTRLSVL.

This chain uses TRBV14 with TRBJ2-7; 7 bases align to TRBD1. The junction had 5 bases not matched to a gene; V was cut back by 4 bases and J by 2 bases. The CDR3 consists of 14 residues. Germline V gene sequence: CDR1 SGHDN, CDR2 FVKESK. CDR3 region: CASSRQTGAYEQYF. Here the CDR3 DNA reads TGTGCCAGCAGCCGCCAAACAGGGGCCTACGAGCAGTACTTC. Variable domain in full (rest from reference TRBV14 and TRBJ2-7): EAGVTQFPSHSVIEKGQTVTLRCDPISGHDNLYWYRRVMGKEIKFLLHFVKESKQDESGMPNNRFLAERTGGTYSTLKVQPAELEDSGVYFCASSRQTGAYEQYFGPGTRLTVT.

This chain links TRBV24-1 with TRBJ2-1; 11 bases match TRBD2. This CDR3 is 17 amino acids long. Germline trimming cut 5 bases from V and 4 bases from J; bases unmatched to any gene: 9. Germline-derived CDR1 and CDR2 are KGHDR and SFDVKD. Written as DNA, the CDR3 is TGTGCCACCAGTGCCCCTCGAGGGACTAGCGGTTACAATGAGCAGTTCTTC. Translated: CATSAPRGTSGYNEQFF.

CDR3 region: CASRASGTSDEQYF. CDR3 nucleotide sequence: TGTGCCAGCAGGGCAAGCGGGACTTCGGACGAGCAGTACTTC. The chain carries TRBV3-1 (or the pseudogene TRBV3-2) and TRBJ2-7, with TRBD2 matching 7 bases. V was clipped by 6 bases and J by 5 bases; unmatched bases: 10. Germline assignment: CDR1 LGHDT and CDR2 YNNKEL (reference sequence). This CDR3 has 14 amino acids.

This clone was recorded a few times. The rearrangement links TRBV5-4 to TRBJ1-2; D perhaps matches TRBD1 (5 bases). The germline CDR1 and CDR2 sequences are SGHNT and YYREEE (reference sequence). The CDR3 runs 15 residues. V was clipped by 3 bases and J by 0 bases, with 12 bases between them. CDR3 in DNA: TGTGCCAGCAGCTCCATCGACAGAGCTAACTATGGCTACACCTTC. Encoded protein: CASSSIDRANYGYTF.

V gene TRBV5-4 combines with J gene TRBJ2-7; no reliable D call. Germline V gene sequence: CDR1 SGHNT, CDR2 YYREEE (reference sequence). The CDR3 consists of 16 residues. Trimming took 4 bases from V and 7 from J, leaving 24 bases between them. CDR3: CASSPRLSSTLEEQYF. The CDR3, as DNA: TGTGCCAGCAGCCCGCGGTTGTCTTCGACCCTGGAAGAGCAGTACTTC.

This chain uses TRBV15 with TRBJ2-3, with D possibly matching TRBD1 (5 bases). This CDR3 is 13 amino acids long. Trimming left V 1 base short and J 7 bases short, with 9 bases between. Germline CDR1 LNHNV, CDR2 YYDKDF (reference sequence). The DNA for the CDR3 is TGTGCCACCAGCAGAGTAGCAGGGAATACGCAGTATTTT. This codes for CATSRVAGNTQYF.

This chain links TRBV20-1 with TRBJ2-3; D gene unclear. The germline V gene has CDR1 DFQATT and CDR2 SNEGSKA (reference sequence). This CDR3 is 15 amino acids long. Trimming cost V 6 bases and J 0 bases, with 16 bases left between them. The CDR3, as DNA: TGCAGTGCAAGTAGCTACCAAACTAGCACAGATACGCAGTATTTT. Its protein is CSASSYQTSTDTQYF.

The CDR3 loop reads CASSDSDITPPYGYTF. The CDR3 coding sequence is TGTGCCAGCAGTGATAGCGATATAACACCTCCCTATGGCTACACCTTC. The chain recombines TRBV2 with TRBJ1-2, with D unclear. The germline gives CDR1 SNHLY, CDR2 FYNNEI. The ends were cut back, 3 bases at V and 4 bases at J, with 18 bases in the middle. The CDR3 sequence is 16 residues long.

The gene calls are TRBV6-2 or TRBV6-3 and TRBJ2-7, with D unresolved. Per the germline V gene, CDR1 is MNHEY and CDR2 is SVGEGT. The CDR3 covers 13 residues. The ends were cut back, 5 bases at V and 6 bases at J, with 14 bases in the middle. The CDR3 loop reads CASSAQPRGEQYF. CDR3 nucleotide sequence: TGTGCCAGCAGTGCCCAGCCGAGAGGCGAGCAGTACTTC.

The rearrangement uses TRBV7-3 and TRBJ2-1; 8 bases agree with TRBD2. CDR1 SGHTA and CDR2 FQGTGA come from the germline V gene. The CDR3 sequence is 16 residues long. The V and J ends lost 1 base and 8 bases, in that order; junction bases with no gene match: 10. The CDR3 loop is CASSLKGGRREDEQFF. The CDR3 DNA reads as TGTGCCAGCAGCTTAAAAGGGGGTCGGCGGGAGGATGAGCAGTTCTTC. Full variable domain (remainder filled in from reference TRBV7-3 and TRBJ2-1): GAGVSQTPSNKVTEKGKYVELRCDPISGHTALYWYRQSLGQGPEFLIYFQGTGAADDSGLPNDRFFAVRPEGSVSTLKIQRTERGDSAVYLCASSLKGGRREDEQFFGPGTRLTVL.

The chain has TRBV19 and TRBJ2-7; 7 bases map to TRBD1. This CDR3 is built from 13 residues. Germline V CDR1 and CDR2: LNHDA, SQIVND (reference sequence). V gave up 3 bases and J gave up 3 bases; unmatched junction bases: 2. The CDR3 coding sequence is TGTGCCAGTAGTATTAGACAGGGCTACGAGCAGTACTTC. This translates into CASSIRQGYEQYF.

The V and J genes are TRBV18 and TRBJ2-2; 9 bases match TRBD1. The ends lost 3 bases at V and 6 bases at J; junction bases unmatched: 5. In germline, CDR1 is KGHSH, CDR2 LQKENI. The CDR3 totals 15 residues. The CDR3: CASSPQRQGAGELFF. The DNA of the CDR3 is TGTGCCAGCTCACCTCAAAGACAGGGGGCCGGGGAGCTGTTTTTT.

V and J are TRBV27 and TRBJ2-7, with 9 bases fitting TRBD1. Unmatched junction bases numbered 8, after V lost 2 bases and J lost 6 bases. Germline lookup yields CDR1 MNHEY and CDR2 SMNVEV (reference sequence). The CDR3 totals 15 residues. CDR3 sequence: CASSLMMGQGSEQYF. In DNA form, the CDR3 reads TGTGCCAGCAGTTTAATGATGGGACAGGGAAGCGAGCAGTACTTC.

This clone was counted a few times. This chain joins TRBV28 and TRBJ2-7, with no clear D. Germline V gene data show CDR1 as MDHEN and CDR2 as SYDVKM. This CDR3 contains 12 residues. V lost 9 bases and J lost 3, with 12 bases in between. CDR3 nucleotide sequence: TGTGCCAGTCACTCGGGTGGCTACGAGCAGTACTTC. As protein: CASHSGGYEQYF.

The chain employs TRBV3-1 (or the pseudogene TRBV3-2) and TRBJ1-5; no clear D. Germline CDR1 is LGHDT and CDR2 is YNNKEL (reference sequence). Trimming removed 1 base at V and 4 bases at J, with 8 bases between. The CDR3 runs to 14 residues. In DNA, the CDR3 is TGTGCCAGCAGCCAAGCGAGCGGTAATCAGCCCCAGCATTTT. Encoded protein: CASSQASGNQPQHF.

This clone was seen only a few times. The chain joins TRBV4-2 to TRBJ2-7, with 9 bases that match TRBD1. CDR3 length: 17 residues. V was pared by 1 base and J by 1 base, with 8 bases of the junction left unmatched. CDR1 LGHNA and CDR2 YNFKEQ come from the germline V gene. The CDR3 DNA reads TGTGCCAGCAGCCAAGTTGGACAGGGGCCGACATCCTACGAGCAGTACTTC. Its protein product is CASSQVGQGPTSYEQYF.

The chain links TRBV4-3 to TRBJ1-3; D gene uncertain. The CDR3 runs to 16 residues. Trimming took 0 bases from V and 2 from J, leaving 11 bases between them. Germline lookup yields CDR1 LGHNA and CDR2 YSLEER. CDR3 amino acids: CASSQETPLAGNTIYF. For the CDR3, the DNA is TGCGCCAGCAGCCAAGAGACCCCACTAGCTGGAAACACCATATATTTT.

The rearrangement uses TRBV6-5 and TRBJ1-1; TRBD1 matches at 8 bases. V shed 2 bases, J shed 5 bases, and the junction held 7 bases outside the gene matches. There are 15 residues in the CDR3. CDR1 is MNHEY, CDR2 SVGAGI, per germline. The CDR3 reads CASSYDRGRETEAFF. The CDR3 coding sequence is TGTGCCAGCAGTTACGACAGGGGCCGGGAGACTGAAGCTTTCTTT.

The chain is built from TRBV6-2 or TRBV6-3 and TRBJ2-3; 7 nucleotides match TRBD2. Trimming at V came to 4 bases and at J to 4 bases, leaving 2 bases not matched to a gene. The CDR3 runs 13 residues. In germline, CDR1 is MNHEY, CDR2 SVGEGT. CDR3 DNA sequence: TGTGCCAGCAGTTGGGGGGGGGCAGATACGCAGTATTTT. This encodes CASSWGGADTQYF.

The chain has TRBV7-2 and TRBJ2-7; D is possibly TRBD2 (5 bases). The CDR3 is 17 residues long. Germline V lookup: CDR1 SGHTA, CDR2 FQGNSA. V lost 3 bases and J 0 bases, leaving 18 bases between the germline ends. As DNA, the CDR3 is TGTGCCAGCAGCTTGGGGTTTGGCGGGTTGAGCTCCTACGAGCAGTACTTC. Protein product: CASSLGFGGLSSYEQYF.

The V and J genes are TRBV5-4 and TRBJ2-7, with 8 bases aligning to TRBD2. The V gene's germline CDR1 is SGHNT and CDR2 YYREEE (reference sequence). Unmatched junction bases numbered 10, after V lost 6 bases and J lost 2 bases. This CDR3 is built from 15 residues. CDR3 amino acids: CASTQAAGGTYEQYF. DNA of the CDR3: TGTGCCAGCACCCAGGCTGCGGGAGGAACCTACGAGCAGTACTTC.

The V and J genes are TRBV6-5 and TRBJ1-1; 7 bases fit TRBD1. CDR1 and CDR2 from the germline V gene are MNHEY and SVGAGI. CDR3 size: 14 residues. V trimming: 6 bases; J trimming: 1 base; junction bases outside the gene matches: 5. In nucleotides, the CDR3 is TGTGCCAGCAGCGCCCGACAGGGGAACACTGAAGCTTTCTTT. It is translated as CASSARQGNTEAFF.

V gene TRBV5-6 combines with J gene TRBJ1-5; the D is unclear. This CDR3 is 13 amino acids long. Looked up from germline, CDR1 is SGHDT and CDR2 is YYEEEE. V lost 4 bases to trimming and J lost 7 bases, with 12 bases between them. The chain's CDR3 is CASSRTPGQPQHF. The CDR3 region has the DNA TGTGCCAGCAGCCGGACTCCGGGACAGCCCCAGCATTTT.

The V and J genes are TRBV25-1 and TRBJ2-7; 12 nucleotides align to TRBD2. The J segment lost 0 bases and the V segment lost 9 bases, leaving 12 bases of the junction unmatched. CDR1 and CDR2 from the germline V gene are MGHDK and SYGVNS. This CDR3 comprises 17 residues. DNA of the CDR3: TGTGCCAGGATGGGACTAGCGGGTTACACGTCCTCCTACGAGCAGTACTTC. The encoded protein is CARMGLAGYTSSYEQYF.